This T cell receptor (beta chain) derives from a study of tumor and adjacent non-tumor tissue in lung cancer. Study-level information: Patients comprised roughly 12 adenocarcinoma, a couple of squamous cell carcinoma and 1 small cell lung cancer. Study-wide points: In normal lung, the top 100 clones were significantly more dominant than in tumor.

Germline V gives CDR1 MNHNY, CDR2 SVGAGI (reference sequence). V was cut by 2 bases and J by 4 bases, with 12 bases left in between. The CDR3 covers 15 residues. A word on this clonotype: Antigen unknown.

A modified ARM-PCR protocol with three rounds of nested PCR amplified TCRbeta. A single record per CDR3 protein comes from TCRdb applying MiXCR to the multiplex PCR reads. The sample lists about 93,000 distinct CDR3 sequences, roughly three fifths occurring once. This sample's RNA came from whole unsorted tissue. The source is a man between 70 and 80 years old with non-small cell lung cancer. The J gene is TRBJ1-5, the V gene TRBV6-6; D is possibly TRBD1 (6 bases). Sequences were obtained from lung tumor tissue. The CDR3 DNA follows: TGTGCCAGCAGTTACCCGGGGGGCTTGAATCAGCCCCAGCATTTT. It specifies CASSYPGGLNQPQHF.